This T cell receptor (beta chain) was documented in a study of cytomegalovirus exposure and HLA in healthy donors. Libraries were prepared by immunoSEQ multiplex PCR; TCRdb keeps only in-frame clonotypes and omits some of them. The sample gives some 130,000 clones, roughly nine tenths of which show up once; around 1.3% is in the top ten. Sequencing was performed on PBMCs. This TCR came from a woman younger than 35 in good health and CMV-seronegative.

The CDR3 DNA follows: TGTGCCAGCAGCCCCCTCATACGGGGTTCGGGCACTGAAGCTTTCTTT. Its protein product is CASSPLIRGSGTEAFF. The chain recombines TRBV7-3 with TRBJ1-1; D is ambiguous. Trimming cost V 5 bases and J 4 bases, with 20 bases left between them. Germline CDR1 is SGHTA and CDR2 is FQGTGA. The CDR3 sequence is 16 residues long.